This T cell receptor beta chain was captured in a study of blood T cell repertoires in COVID-19. Study as a whole: The United States, Italy and Spain were the sources of the acute and convalescent COVID-19 samples.

This table comes from immunoSEQ multiplex PCR, and its TCRdb copy is limited to in-frame clones, with some not included. The sample consists of about 400,000 clones, about 86% of them appearing once. Germline V CDR1 and CDR2: ENHRY, SYGVKD. Unmatched junction bases numbered 5, after V lost 6 bases and J lost 2 bases. The CDR3 totals 15 residues. Input material: peripheral blood. The receptor was derived from a woman aged 60-75 years with COVID-19, enrolled during active disease. The J gene is TRBJ2-5, the V gene TRBV10-3; the match to TRBD2 covers 11 bases. CDR3 loop: CAIRGTSGVQETQYF. The CDR3 DNA follows: TGTGCCATCAGGGGGACTAGCGGAGTGCAAGAGACCCAGTACTTC.